This T cell receptor (beta chain) was recovered during a study of cytomegalovirus exposure and HLA in healthy donors. There were likely unrecorded immune exposures, though donors were nominally healthy when sampled. Both 60 Vbeta primers and 13 Jbeta primers went into the PCR. Profiling relied on immunoSEQ multiplex PCR, and the TCRdb table lists in-frame clones only, not all of them. This sample yields some 190,000 clones, of which approximately 9.5% are seen a single time; 1% to 1.5% belongs to the top ten. V dropped 4 bases and J dropped 4 bases, with 23 bases sitting between them. CDR3 length equals 18 residues. Germline CDR1 and CDR2: MNHNS and SASEGT. This clone was seen a handful of times.

This rearrangement joins TRBV6-1 to TRBJ2-1; possibly TRBD2 for D (6 bases). The TCR originated in a woman aged 30 to 39 in good health and CMV-seropositive. The sample taken for sequencing was PBMCs. The CDR3 bases are TGTGCCAGCAGTGCCTCCCCGGCCTTAGCGGCCGGGTACAATGAGCAGTTCTTC. It specifies CASSASPALAAGYNEQFF.